These T cell receptor beta chains were read from a single sample in a study of T-cell reconstitution after alpha-beta-depleted transplantation in children. Using its own MiXCR run on the PCR reads, TCRdb lists one record per CDR3 protein. Of 55,000 to 70,000 distinct CDR3 sequences detected, roughly a tenth appear once; the ten largest clones hold less than 15%. Source: PBMCs, taken before TCRalphabeta/CD19-depleted stem cell transplant. These receptors all come from a boy younger than 18 with acute myeloid leukemia, due to receive a stem cell transplant. CDR3s include the opening cysteine and the closing phenylalanine or tryptophan. Fields, in order: V gene, J gene, D gene, clone size, CDR3 protein, CDR3 DNA. A D gene is named only where the DNA matches it firmly. Clone size is not always given. Where it is, it says once, few, many or a class for expanded clones.

TRBV6-1	TRBJ2-5	.	many	CASTPLQRSGETQYF	TGTGCCAGCACCCCCCTCCAGCGCTCTGGGGAGACCCAGTACTTC
TRBV29-1	TRBJ2-2	.	many	CSVAEGPNTGELFF	TGCAGCGTTGCCGAAGGTCCGAACACCGGGGAGCTGTTTTTT
TRBV10-3	TRBJ2-1	.	many	CAISDFLGSGEYYNEQFF	TGTGCCATCAGTGATTTTTTGGGTAGCGGAGAATACTACAATGAGCAGTTCTTC
TRBV5-5	TRBJ2-7	.	large	CASSSASYEQYF	TGTGCCAGCAGTTCGGCGTCCTACGAGCAGTACTTC
TRBV20-1	TRBJ2-7	.	many	CSAPGRGSYEQYF	TGCAGTGCTCCTGGGAGGGGGTCCTACGAGCAGTACTTC
TRBV7-9	TRBJ2-3	.	many	CASSPPWGNGTDTQYF	TGTGCCAGCAGCCCCCCTTGGGGGAATGGCACAGATACGCAGTATTTT
TRBV3-1	TRBJ2-5	.	many	CASSQVRGETQYF	TGTGCCAGCAGCCAAGTCAGGGGTGAGACCCAGTACTTC
TRBV6-2/TRBV6-3	TRBJ2-1	.	many	CASSSPSLGLNNEQFF	TGTGCCAGCAGTTCCCCTAGCCTAGGCTTGAACAATGAGCAGTTCTTC
TRBV27	TRBJ2-4	TRBD1	many	CASSQRTGMNIQYF	TGTGCCAGCAGTCAACGGACAGGGATGAACATTCAGTACTTC
TRBV7-2	TRBJ2-3	.	many	CASSLARAGGTDTQYF	TGTGCCAGCAGCTTAGCGCGCGCAGGTGGCACAGATACGCAGTATTTT
TRBV6-5	TRBJ2-1	TRBD2	.	CASSYSIAGEDEQFF	TGTGCCAGCAGTTACTCCATAGCGGGAGAGGATGAGCAGTTCTTC
TRBV29-1	TRBJ2-3	TRBD2	many	CSVGRAASGESTDTQYF	TGCAGCGTTGGGCGAGCGGCTAGCGGGGAAAGCACAGATACGCAGTATTTT
TRBV7-9	TRBJ1-1	.	many	CASSLEGTARAFF	TGTGCCAGCAGCTTAGAAGGGACGGCGCGAGCTTTCTTT
TRBV28	TRBJ2-7	.	many	CASGYGPYEQYF	TGTGCCAGCGGATACGGTCCCTACGAGCAGTACTTC
TRBV10-2	TRBJ2-1	TRBD2	many	CASSGIYEQFF	TGCGCCAGTAGCGGGATCTATGAGCAGTTCTTC
TRBV4-1	TRBJ2-5	.	many	CASSQVSSAQETQYF	TGCGCCAGCAGCCAAGTGTCTAGCGCCCAAGAGACCCAGTACTTC
TRBV5-1	TRBJ2-3	TRBD2	.	CASSFGSGGASRTDTQYF	TGCGCCAGCAGCTTCGGTAGCGGGGGGGCCTCTCGCACAGATACGCAGTATTTT
TRBV28	TRBJ1-2	.	many	CASSQTGPSLKGYGYTF	TGTGCCAGCAGCCAGACAGGCCCTTCTCTAAAGGGCTATGGCTACACCTTC
TRBV28	TRBJ1-5	.	.	CASTTRAGGIVTQPQHF	TGTGCCAGCACGACGAGGGCCGGGGGGATTGTTACTCAGCCCCAGCATTTT
TRBV12-3/TRBV12-4	TRBJ2-3	.	many	CASRVESGTQYF	TGTGCCAGCAGGGTCGAGAGCGGTACGCAGTATTTT
TRBV24-1	TRBJ2-5	.	many	CATSAQWETQYF	TGTGCCACCAGTGCCCAGTGGGAGACCCAGTACTTC
TRBV7-9	TRBJ2-7	.	many	CASRTASYEQYF	TGTGCCAGCAGGACGGCTTCCTACGAGCAGTACTTC
TRBV12-3/TRBV12-4	TRBJ2-3	TRBD2	many	CASSLERGGLGTDTQYF	TGTGCCAGCAGTTTAGAGCGGGGGGGCCTGGGGACAGATACGCAGTATTTT
TRBV20-1	TRBJ2-2	.	many	CSAMTLTGELFF	TGCAGTGCTATGACTCTTACCGGGGAGCTGTTTTTT
TRBV12-3/TRBV12-4	TRBJ2-7	.	many	CASSFESGSYEQYF	TGTGCCAGCAGTTTCGAAAGCGGCTCCTACGAGCAGTACTTC
TRBV20-1	TRBJ2-7	.	.	CSAREGAFGGEQYF	TGCAGTGCTAGGGAGGGGGCATTCGGTGGCGAGCAGTACTTC
TRBV3-1	TRBJ2-3	TRBD2	.	CASSRLAGGADTQYF	TGTGCCAGCAGCAGACTAGCGGGAGGGGCAGATACGCAGTATTTT
TRBV12-3/TRBV12-4	TRBJ2-7	TRBD2	many	CASSQNIAGGPSEQYF	TGTGCCAGCAGTCAAAACATAGCGGGAGGGCCCTCCGAGCAGTACTTC
TRBV20-1	TRBJ2-7	.	many	CSASAQGLAYEQYF	TGCAGTGCTAGCGCGCAGGGGTTAGCCTACGAGCAGTACTTC
TRBV12-3/TRBV12-4	TRBJ2-7	TRBD2	many	CASSPRAGGSEQYF	TGTGCCAGCAGTCCTCGAGCGGGAGGCTCCGAGCAGTACTTC
TRBV29-1	TRBJ2-1	TRBD1	.	CSKRGLHNEQFF	TGCAGCAAAAGGGGGCTTCACAATGAGCAGTTCTTC
TRBV7-2	TRBJ2-1	.	many	CASSSIQQNYNEQFF	TGTGCCAGCAGCTCCATCCAGCAGAACTACAATGAGCAGTTCTTC
TRBV7-9	TRBJ1-2	TRBD1	many	CASSLLGTANYGYTF	TGTGCCAGCAGCTTGTTGGGGACAGCCAACTATGGCTACACCTTC
TRBV29-1	TRBJ2-1	TRBD1	many	CSVEPGQGANEQFF	TGCAGCGTTGAGCCAGGACAGGGGGCCAATGAGCAGTTCTTC
TRBV6-5	TRBJ1-2	TRBD1	many	CASSRTGSNYGYTF	TGTGCCAGCAGTCGGACAGGCAGCAACTATGGCTACACCTTC
TRBV29-1	TRBJ2-3	.	many	CSVEGTPRGTDTQYF	TGCAGCGTCGAAGGGACACCACGAGGCACAGATACGCAGTATTTT
TRBV19	TRBJ1-3	.	many	CASISGYPGNTIYF	TGTGCCAGTATCTCGGGATATCCTGGAAACACCATATATTTT
TRBV10-3	TRBJ2-3	TRBD1	many	CAISVGQGIADTQYF	TGTGCCATCAGTGTGGGACAGGGTATCGCAGATACGCAGTATTTT
TRBV29-1	TRBJ2-3	.	many	CSVGKISGAPTDTQYF	TGCAGCGTGGGTAAAATCTCGGGAGCGCCCACAGATACGCAGTATTTT
TRBV5-1	TRBJ1-4	.	many	CASSGGPQGNEKLFF	TGCGCCAGCAGCGGGGGGCCGCAGGGTAATGAAAAACTGTTTTTT
TRBV28	TRBJ1-2	.	.	CASSGGYGYTF	TGTGCCAGCAGTGGAGGTTATGGCTACACCTTC
TRBV28	TRBJ2-3	TRBD2	few	CASRLAGGGADTQYF	TGTGCCAGCAGACTAGCGGGAGGTGGGGCAGATACGCAGTATTTT
TRBV27	TRBJ2-6	.	few	CASSLSGQRLSGANVLTF	TGTGCCAGCAGTTTATCCGGACAGCGTCTCTCTGGGGCCAACGTCCTGACTTTC
TRBV27	TRBJ1-2	.	many	CASRGQVGGYTF	TGTGCCAGCAGGGGGCAGGTGGGAGGCTACACCTTC
TRBV12-3/TRBV12-4	TRBJ1-6	TRBD1	many	CASSWGTGGTYNSPLHF	TGTGCCAGCAGTTGGGGGACAGGGGGAACCTATAATTCACCCCTCCACTTT
TRBV29-1	TRBJ1-6	TRBD1	many	CSVILGGRNSPLHF	TGCAGCGTTATTTTAGGGGGCCGGAATTCACCCCTCCACTTT
TRBV5-1	TRBJ2-2	TRBD1	many	CASRPRGSTRSGELFF	TGCGCCAGCAGGCCCAGGGGGTCTACTAGGTCCGGGGAGCTGTTTTTT
TRBV9	TRBJ2-7	.	many	CASSPQPGRGGAKQYF	TGTGCCAGCAGCCCCCAACCAGGTAGGGGGGGGGCGAAGCAGTACTTC
TRBV5-6	TRBJ2-5	.	many	CASSLPGAETQYF	TGTGCCAGCAGCTTACCGGGCGCGGAGACCCAGTACTTC
TRBV20-1	TRBJ1-1	.	many	CNGRQYTEAFF	TGCAACGGGAGGCAGTACACTGAAGCTTTCTTT
TRBV20-1	TRBJ2-1	TRBD2	many	CSAIRRGGINEQFF	TGCAGTGCTATTAGGCGGGGGGGGATAAATGAGCAGTTCTTC